What follows are 17 T cell receptor beta chains derived from one specimen sequenced in a study of shared clonotypes between healthy human individuals. Some clones are missing from TCRdb's copy, which holds only in-frame ones; the method was immunoSEQ multiplex PCR. Of millions of clones listed, roughly 92% are singletons. The material sequenced was naive CD4+ T cells sorted from blood. As to subset: CD45RA+ positively selected. Source of these receptors: a young man in good health.

This rearrangement joins TRBV5-4 to TRBJ2-4; 7 positions match TRBD1. J lost 6 bases, V lost 3 bases, and 9 bases had no gene match. Looked up from germline, CDR1 is SGHNT and CDR2 is YYREEE (reference sequence). The CDR3 runs to 15 residues. CDR3 sequence: CASSSKTGFANIQYF. The CDR3 DNA follows: TGTGCCAGCAGCTCGAAGACAGGGTTTGCAAACATTCAGTACTTC.

The rearrangement joins TRBV28 to TRBJ2-5; 9 positions agree with TRBD1. The V gene's germline CDR1 is MDHEN and CDR2 SYDVKM. The V gene end was trimmed by 5 bases and the J gene end by 4 bases; junction bases not matched to a gene: 2. The CDR3 spans 13 residues. The CDR3 loop is CASSMDRGETQYF. CDR3 nucleotide sequence: TGTGCCAGCAGTATGGACAGGGGAGAGACCCAGTACTTC.

The genes are TRBV11-2 and TRBJ1-6, with 8 bases lining up with TRBD1. Germline loops: CDR1 SGHAT, CDR2 FQNNGV. After removal of 3 bases from V and 14 bases from J, the junction contained 9 bases not matched to a gene. The CDR3 length is 14 residues. The CDR3 DNA reads as TGTGCCAGCAGCTTGGACAGGGTAACGTCGACCCTCCACTTT. This codes for CASSLDRVTSTLHF.

This clone came up once. V is TRBV6-1 and J is TRBJ1-6; D is uncertain. Germline V gene sequence: CDR1 MNHNS, CDR2 SASEGT. The CDR3 length is 13 residues. V lost 6 bases to trimming and J lost 4 bases, with 7 bases between them. CDR3 sequence (DNA): TGTGCCAGCAGGACGGCATATAATTCACCCCTCCACTTT. Its protein is CASRTAYNSPLHF.

The chain is built from TRBV18 and TRBJ1-1, with 10 bases identical to TRBD1. This CDR3 spans 17 amino acids. CDR1 and CDR2 (germline): KGHSH, LQKENI. J was trimmed by 5 bases and V by 3 bases; bases with no gene match: 12. The CDR3 coding sequence is TGTGCCAGCTCACCTATTAATAGGGACAGGGGATATACTGAAGCTTTCTTT. Amino acid sequence: CASSPINRDRGYTEAFF.

The genes are TRBV9 and TRBJ2-3, with 13 positions matching TRBD2. Germline CDR1 is SGDLS and CDR2 is YYNGEE. The ends lost 3 bases at V and 6 bases at J; junction bases unmatched: 4. CDR3 size: 15 residues. The chain's CDR3 is CASSGTSGSPDTQYF. The CDR3 DNA reads as TGTGCCAGCAGCGGGACTAGCGGGAGCCCGGATACGCAGTATTTT.

This CDR3 reads CASSLASGGDRVYEQYF. The CDR3 region has the DNA TGTGCCAGCAGCTTGGCCTCGGGGGGGGACAGGGTCTACGAGCAGTACTTC. The V call is TRBV5-4, the J call TRBJ2-7, with D possibly TRBD1 on 9 matching bases. This CDR3 is 17 amino acids long. V lost 0 bases to trimming and J lost 3 bases, with 19 bases between them. CDR1 SGHNT and CDR2 YYREEE come from the germline V gene (reference sequence).

This chain uses TRBV6-6 with TRBJ2-3, with TRBD1 identical over 7 bases. The CDR3 is 14 amino acids. The ends lost 5 bases at V and 6 bases at J; junction bases unmatched: 8. Germline V CDR1 and CDR2: MNHNY, SVGAGI (reference sequence). This chain's CDR3 is CASSRIQGVDTQYF. The CDR3 DNA is TGTGCCAGCAGTCGAATTCAGGGGGTGGATACGCAGTATTTT.

The chain carries TRBV15 and TRBJ1-5, with a possible D match to TRBD1 (6 bases). CDR3 size: 15 residues. The V gene's germline CDR1 is LNHNV and CDR2 YYDKDF (reference sequence). Trimming removed 0 bases at V and 7 bases at J, with 13 bases between. DNA of the CDR3: TGTGCCACCAGCAGAGATTCGGGGGCGCGACAGCCCCAGCATTTT. It yields the protein CATSRDSGARQPQHF.

This rearrangement joins TRBV19 to TRBJ1-2; D perhaps matches TRBD1 (6 bases). The germline V gene has CDR1 LNHDA and CDR2 SQIVND (reference sequence). The CDR3 loop spans 19 amino acids. The ends were cut back, 1 base at V and 0 bases at J, with 21 bases in the middle. The CDR3 loop is CASSIGRQIGGQPNYGYTF. CDR3 DNA sequence: TGTGCCAGTAGTATAGGAAGACAGATTGGGGGACAACCTAACTATGGCTACACCTTC.

This chain links TRBV5-4 with TRBJ1-4; D ambiguous. V was pared by 1 base and J by 5 bases, with 9 bases between. Germline assignment: CDR1 SGHNT and CDR2 YYREEE (reference sequence). The CDR3 spans 14 residues. The CDR3 here is CASSLTANNEKLFF. The CDR3, as DNA: TGTGCCAGCAGCTTGACAGCGAACAATGAAAAACTGTTTTTT.

This clone was recorded once. This chain connects TRBV7-9 to TRBJ2-1, with a weak D call TRBD2 (6 bases). Germline V CDR1 and CDR2: SEHNR, FQNEAQ (reference sequence). V lost 8 bases, J lost 0 bases, and 14 bases lay in between. This CDR3 comprises 15 residues. The CDR3 DNA is TGTGCCAGCTTACTATCCGGGAGCTCCTACAATGAGCAGTTCTTC. Its protein product is CASLLSGSSYNEQFF.

The rearrangement links TRBV30 to TRBJ2-1, with 9 bases aligning to TRBD2. The CDR3 has 20 amino acids. Germline lookup yields CDR1 GTSNPN and CDR2 SVGIG (reference sequence). V dropped 0 bases and J dropped 0; count of bases not matched to a gene: 15. CDR3 residues: CAWSVKQGGLAGISYNEQFF. CDR3 DNA: TGTGCCTGGAGTGTAAAACAAGGAGGGCTAGCGGGAATCTCCTACAATGAGCAGTTCTTC. The entire variable domain, with the rest obtained from reference TRBV30 and TRBJ2-1, is as follows: SQTIHQWPATLVQPVGSPLSLECTVEGTSNPNLYWYRQAAGRGLQLLFYSVGIGQISSEVPQNLSASRPQDRQFILSSKKLLLSDSGFYLCAWSVKQGGLAGISYNEQFFGPGTRLTVL.

The rearrangement uses TRBV10-3 and TRBJ1-5; D not resolved. V lost 8 bases and J lost 2, with 10 bases in between. The CDR3 runs to 13 residues. Germline V gene sequence: CDR1 ENHRY, CDR2 SYGVKD. The CDR3 DNA follows: TGTGCCATCCATAACGGCGGCAATCAGCCCCAGCATTTT. Encoded protein: CAIHNGGNQPQHF.

The V and J genes are TRBV11-2 and TRBJ1-6, with 8 bases identical to TRBD1. Per germline, CDR1 SGHAT and CDR2 FQNNGV. The CDR3 runs to 13 residues. The ends lost 5 bases at V and 13 bases at J; junction bases unmatched: 7. CDR3 sequence (DNA): TGTGCCAGCAGCGGAGGGACAGGCCGTCCCCTCCACTTT. Translation: CASSGGTGRPLHF.

This sequence joins TRBV4-1 and TRBJ1-2; D is ambiguous. With 0 bases removed from V and 6 bases from J, the gap between germline ends came to 14 bases. In germline, CDR1 is MGHRA, CDR2 YSYEKL. CDR3 length: 15 residues. The CDR3 protein is CASSQESGLGNGYTF. CDR3 nucleotide sequence: TGCGCCAGCAGCCAAGAATCAGGACTGGGGAATGGCTACACCTTC.

The chain has TRBV9 and TRBJ2-7; 9 bases match TRBD2. Trimming took 4 bases from V and 6 from J; bases not matched to a gene: 5. Germline-derived CDR1 and CDR2 are SGDLS and YYNGEE. The CDR3 spans 13 residues. For the CDR3, the DNA is TGTGCCAGCAGCCCGCGCGGGAGGGGCGAGCAGTACTTC. Translated, it gives CASSPRGRGEQYF.